The clone carrying this TCR beta chain has just one count. Sequencing used immunoSEQ multiplex PCR; TCRdb keeps in-frame clones, though not all of them. This sample carries approximately 74,000 clones, about 89% of them seen once, and the ten largest clones take about 0.3%. The sample comes from a study of OX40 agonist ivuxolimab in advanced cancers. Study-level information: In this trial design, patients received ivuxolimab intravenously at 0.01 to 10 mg/kg every 2 weeks. Partial responses were recorded for three patients, including one with hepatocellular carcinoma and two with cutaneous melanoma.

The CDR3 consists of 13 residues. Germline assignment: CDR1 LNHDA and CDR2 SQIVND (reference sequence). The V and J ends lost 4 bases and 0 bases respectively, with 4 bases between them. This sequence was found in an adult with an advanced solid tumor such as melanoma, head and neck, liver or kidney cancer. The chain carries TRBV19 and TRBJ1-5; D is uncertain. Specimen: CD4+ or CD8+ T cells sorted from blood, collected in a trial of the OX40 agonist ivuxolimab. CDR3 residues: CASSTHSNQPQHF. Written as DNA, the CDR3 is TGTGCCAGTAGTACTCATAGCAATCAGCCCCAGCATTTT.